This entry lists 5 T cell receptor beta chains sequenced from one sample in a study of CD8 T cells in ankylosing spondylitis. TCRdb redid the calling of the 5' RACE reads with MiXCR, one entry per CDR3 protein. The sample lists about 250,000 distinct CDR3 sequences, roughly a third occurring once. Sequenced sample: blood, either unsorted or a sorted T cell fraction (not recorded which). The receptors shown here come from a male donor with ankylosing spondylitis or in good health (not recorded which).

This clonotype was seen a few times. The rearrangement uses TRBV20-1 and TRBJ2-1, with 10 bases matching TRBD1. Germline-derived CDR1 and CDR2 are DFQATT and SNEGSKA (reference sequence). This CDR3 has 15 residues. The V gene end was trimmed by 6 bases and the J gene end by 7 bases; junction bases not matched to a gene: 12. The chain's CDR3 is CSAPAADRGPNEQFF. DNA for the CDR3: TGCAGTGCCCCAGCCGCAGACAGGGGGCCGAATGAGCAGTTCTTC.

The chain combines TRBV5-1 with TRBJ1-3, with no clear D. V was trimmed by 4 bases and J by 2 bases, leaving 7 bases between them. The CDR3 is 13 amino acids. Germline values: CDR1 SGHRS, CDR2 YFSETQ. The CDR3 sequence: CASSQTTGNTIYF. The CDR3 nucleotides read TGCGCCAGCAGCCAGACAACTGGAAACACCATATATTTT.

V gene TRBV20-1 combines with J gene TRBJ1-1; no firm D call. The length of the CDR3 is 13 residues. Trimming shortened V by 0 bases and J by 7 bases, and 12 bases separated the two germline ends. CDR1 and CDR2 from the germline V gene are DFQATT and SNEGSKA (reference sequence). DNA of the CDR3: TGCAGTGCTAGAGACCGTCCCGCAAGTGAAGCTTTCTTT. Encoded protein: CSARDRPASEAFF.

V and J are TRBV12-3 or TRBV12-4 and TRBJ2-7; a weak D match, TRBD1 (6 bases). The ends were cut back, 7 bases at V and 2 bases at J, with 24 bases in the middle. This CDR3 comprises 17 residues. The CDR3 is CASTISMTGTPAYEQYF. CDR3 in DNA: TGTGCCAGCACCATATCTATGACCGGGACACCAGCCTACGAGCAGTACTTC.

The chain links TRBV7-9 to TRBJ2-7; D unresolved. The V gene lost 6 bases and the J gene lost 0 bases, with 9 bases spanning the gap. This CDR3 has 13 residues. The germline gives CDR1 SEHNR, CDR2 FQNEAQ (reference sequence). This CDR3 is CASRGSASYEQYF. DNA for the CDR3: TGTGCCAGCAGGGGGTCCGCCTCCTACGAGCAGTACTTC.